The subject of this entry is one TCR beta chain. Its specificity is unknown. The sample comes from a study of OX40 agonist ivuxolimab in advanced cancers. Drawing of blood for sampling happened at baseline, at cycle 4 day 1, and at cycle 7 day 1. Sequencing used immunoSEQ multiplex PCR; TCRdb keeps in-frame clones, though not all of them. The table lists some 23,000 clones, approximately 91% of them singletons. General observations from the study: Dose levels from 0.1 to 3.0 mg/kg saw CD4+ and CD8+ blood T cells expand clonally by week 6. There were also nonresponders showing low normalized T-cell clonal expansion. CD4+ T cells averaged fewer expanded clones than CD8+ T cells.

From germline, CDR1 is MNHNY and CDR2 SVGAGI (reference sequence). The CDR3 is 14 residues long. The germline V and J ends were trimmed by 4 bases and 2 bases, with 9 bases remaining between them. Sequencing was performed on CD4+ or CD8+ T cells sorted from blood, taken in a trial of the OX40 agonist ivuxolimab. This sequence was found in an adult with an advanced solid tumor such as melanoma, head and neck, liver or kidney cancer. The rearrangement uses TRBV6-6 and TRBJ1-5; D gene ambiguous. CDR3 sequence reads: CASSSLYGNQPQHF. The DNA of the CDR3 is TGTGCCAGCAGTTCCCTATACGGCAATCAGCCCCAGCATTTT.